These T cell receptor beta chains were read from a single sample in a study of patients and donors after allogeneic stem cell transplantation. TCRdb fed the RT-PCR reads into MiXCR, producing one record per CDR3 protein. The data hold about 74,000 distinct CDR3 sequences, with roughly 29% observed a single time. The sample was blood, either unsorted or a sorted T cell fraction (not recorded which). The receptors were sampled from a human donor who was either an allogeneic HSCT recipient or a stem cell or donor lymphocyte infusion donor (not recorded which). It is not recorded whose cells these are; they may come from a transplant donor. The CDR3 runs from the conserved cysteine through the conserved F or W. A D gene is named only where the DNA matches it firmly. Not all rows give a size; the values are once, few, many and, for expanded clones, a class.

abundance: NA; d_gene: NA; j_gene: TRBJ1-1; v_gene: TRBV5-1; CDR3nt: TGCGCCAGCAGCTTGGTTCCTGACACTGAAGCTTTCTTT; CDR3aa: CASSLVPDTEAFF
abundance: NA; d_gene: NA; j_gene: TRBJ2-7; v_gene: TRBV20-1; CDR3nt: TGCAGTGCTAGAGATAGCCGCGATCCCTCCTACGAGCAGTACTTC; CDR3aa: CSARDSRDPSYEQYF
abundance: NA; d_gene: TRBD1; j_gene: TRBJ1-5; v_gene: TRBV10-3; CDR3nt: TGTGCCATCAGTGAGGGGACAGGGTATAGCAATCAGCCCCAGCATTTT; CDR3aa: CAISEGTGYSNQPQHF
abundance: few; d_gene: NA; j_gene: TRBJ1-4; v_gene: TRBV3-1; CDR3nt: TGTGCCAGCAGCCATCCAGGGGCAGGAGTTGAAAAACTGTTTTTT; CDR3aa: CASSHPGAGVEKLFF
abundance: few; d_gene: NA; j_gene: TRBJ2-7; v_gene: TRBV5-1; CDR3nt: TGCGCCAGCAGCTTGGCTGCTTCCGGGACACCCTCCTACGAGCAGTACTTC; CDR3aa: CASSLAASGTPSYEQYF
abundance: few; d_gene: TRBD1; j_gene: TRBJ1-6; v_gene: TRBV2; CDR3nt: TGTGCCAGCAGTGAATGGGGGGACAGGGAGATGGAGTCACCCCTCCACTTT; CDR3aa: CASSEWGDREMESPLHF
abundance: NA; d_gene: NA; j_gene: TRBJ1-1; v_gene: TRBV12-5; CDR3nt: TGTGCTAGTGGTTTGGTATTAAGGAAGAACACTGAAGCTTTCTTT; CDR3aa: CASGLVLRKNTEAFF
abundance: many; d_gene: NA; j_gene: TRBJ1-2; v_gene: TRBV12-5; CDR3nt: TGTGCTAGTGGTTTGGACCCGGGCTACACCTTC; CDR3aa: CASGLDPGYTF
abundance: NA; d_gene: TRBD2; j_gene: TRBJ2-1; v_gene: TRBV5-1; CDR3nt: TGCGCCAGCAGTTCGGGGGGGTATGAGCAGTTCTTC; CDR3aa: CASSSGGYEQFF
abundance: NA; d_gene: NA; j_gene: TRBJ1-5; v_gene: TRBV5-1; CDR3nt: TGCGCCAGCAGCTTGAAAGGGCTACTCAATCAGCCCCAGCATTTT; CDR3aa: CASSLKGLLNQPQHF
abundance: NA; d_gene: NA; j_gene: TRBJ1-1; v_gene: TRBV6-5; CDR3nt: TGTGCCAGCAGTTATGGGGGGGGCACTGAAGCTTTCTTT; CDR3aa: CASSYGGGTEAFF